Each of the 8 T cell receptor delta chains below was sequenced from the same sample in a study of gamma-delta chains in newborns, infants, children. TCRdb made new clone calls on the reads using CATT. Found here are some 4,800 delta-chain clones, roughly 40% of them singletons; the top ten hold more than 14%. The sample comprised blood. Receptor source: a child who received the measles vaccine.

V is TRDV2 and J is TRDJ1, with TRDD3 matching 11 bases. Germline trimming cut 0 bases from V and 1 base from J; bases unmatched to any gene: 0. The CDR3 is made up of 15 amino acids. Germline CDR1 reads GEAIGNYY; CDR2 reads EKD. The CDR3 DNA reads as TGTGCCTGTGACACCTGGGGGATACGCACCGATAAACTCATCTTT. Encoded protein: CACDTWGIRTDKLIF.

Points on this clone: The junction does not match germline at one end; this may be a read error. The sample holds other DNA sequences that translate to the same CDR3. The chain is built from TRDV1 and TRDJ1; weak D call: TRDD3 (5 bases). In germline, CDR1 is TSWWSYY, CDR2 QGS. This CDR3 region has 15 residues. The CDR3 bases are TGTGCTCTCGGGGGCATGTGGGTCGACACCGATAAACTCATCTTT. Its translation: CALGGMWVDTDKLIF.

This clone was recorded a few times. CDR3 bases: TGTGCTCTTGGGGAACTTGGAGTCCTCCGGTGGATACGCACCGATAAACTCATCTTT. Translated: CALGELGVLRWIRTDKLIF. V usage is TRDV1 and J usage is TRDJ1; 7 nucleotides agree with TRDD3. The CDR3 is 19 amino acids. J was trimmed by 1 base and V by 0 bases; bases with no gene match: 14. The germline V gene has CDR1 TSWWSYY and CDR2 QGS.

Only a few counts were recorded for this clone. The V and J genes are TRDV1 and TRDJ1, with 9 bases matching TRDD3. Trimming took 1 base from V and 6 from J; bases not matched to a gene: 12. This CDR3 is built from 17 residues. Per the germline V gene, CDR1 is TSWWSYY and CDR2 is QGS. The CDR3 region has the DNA TGTGCTCTTGGGGAACACTGCTGGGGGATGGGGCCGAATAAACTCATCTTT. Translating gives CALGEHCWGMGPNKLIF.

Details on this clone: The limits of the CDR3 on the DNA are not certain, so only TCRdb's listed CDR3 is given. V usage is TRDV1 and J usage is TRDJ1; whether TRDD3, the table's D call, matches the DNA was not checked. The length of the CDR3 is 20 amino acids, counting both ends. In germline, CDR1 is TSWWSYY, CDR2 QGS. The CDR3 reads CALGELTFARGIRSTDKLIF.

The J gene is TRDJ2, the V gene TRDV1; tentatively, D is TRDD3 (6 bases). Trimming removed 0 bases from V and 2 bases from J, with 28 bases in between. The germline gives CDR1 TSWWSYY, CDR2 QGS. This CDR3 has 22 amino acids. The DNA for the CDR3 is TGTGCTCTTGGGGAACTCCCCGATAAGCTCCGGGGTACTGGGTCCTTGACAGCACAACTCTTCTTT. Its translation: CALGELPDKLRGTGSLTAQLFF.

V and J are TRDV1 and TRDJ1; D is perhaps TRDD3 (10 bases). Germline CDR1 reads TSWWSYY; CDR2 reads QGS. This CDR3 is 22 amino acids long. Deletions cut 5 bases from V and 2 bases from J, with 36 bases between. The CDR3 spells CALGPPAAFLHHWGMKTDKLIF. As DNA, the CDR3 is TGTGCTCTTGGGCCCCCCGCGGCCTTCCTACACCACTGGGGGATGAAGACCGATAAACTCATCTTT.

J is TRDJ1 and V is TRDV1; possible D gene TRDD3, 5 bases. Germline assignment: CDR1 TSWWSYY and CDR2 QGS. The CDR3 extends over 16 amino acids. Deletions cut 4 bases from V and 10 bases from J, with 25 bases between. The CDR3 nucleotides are TGTGCTCTTGGGGCACCGTACAACCCGGGATTAAGTTTACTCATCTTT. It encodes CALGAPYNPGLSLLIF.